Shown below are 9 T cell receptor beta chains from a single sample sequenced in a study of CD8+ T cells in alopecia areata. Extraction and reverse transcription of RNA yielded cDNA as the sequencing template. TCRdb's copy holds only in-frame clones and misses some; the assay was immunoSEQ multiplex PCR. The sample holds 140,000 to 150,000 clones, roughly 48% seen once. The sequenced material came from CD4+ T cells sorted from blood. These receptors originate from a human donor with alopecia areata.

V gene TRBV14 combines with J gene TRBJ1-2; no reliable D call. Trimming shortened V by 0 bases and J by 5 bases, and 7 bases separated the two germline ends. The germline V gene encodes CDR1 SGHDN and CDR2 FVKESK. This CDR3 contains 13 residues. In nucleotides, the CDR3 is TGTGCCAGCAGCCAAGATACGGGGTATGGCTACACCTTC. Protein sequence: CASSQDTGYGYTF.

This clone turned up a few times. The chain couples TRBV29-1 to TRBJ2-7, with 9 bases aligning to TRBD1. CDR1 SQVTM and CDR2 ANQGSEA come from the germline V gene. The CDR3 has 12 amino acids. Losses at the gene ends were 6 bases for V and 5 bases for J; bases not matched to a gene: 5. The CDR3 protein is CSVEGQGHEQYF. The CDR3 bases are TGCAGCGTCGAGGGACAGGGCCACGAGCAGTACTTC.

The CDR3 region is CASSQGTSDTGELFF. The DNA for the CDR3 is TGCGCCAGCAGCCAAGGGACTAGCGACACCGGGGAGCTGTTTTTT. The chain couples TRBV5-1 to TRBJ2-2, with 10 bases aligning to TRBD2. Germline CDR1 reads SGHRS; CDR2 reads YFSETQ. The CDR3 is made up of 15 amino acids. V trimming: 4 bases; J trimming: 3 bases; junction bases outside the gene matches: 3.

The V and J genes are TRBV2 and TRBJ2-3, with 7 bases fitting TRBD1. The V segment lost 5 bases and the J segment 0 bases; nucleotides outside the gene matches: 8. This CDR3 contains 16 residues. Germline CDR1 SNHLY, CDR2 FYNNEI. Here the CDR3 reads CASSNRGFPSTDTQYF. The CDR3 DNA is TGTGCCAGCAGTAACAGGGGCTTCCCTAGCACAGATACGCAGTATTTT.

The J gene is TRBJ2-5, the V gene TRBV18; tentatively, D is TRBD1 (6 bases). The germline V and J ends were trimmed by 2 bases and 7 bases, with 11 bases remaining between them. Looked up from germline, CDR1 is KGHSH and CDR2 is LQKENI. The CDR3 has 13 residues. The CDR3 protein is CASSPNRDSTQYF. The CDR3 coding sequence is TGTGCCAGCTCACCAAACAGGGATTCGACCCAGTACTTC. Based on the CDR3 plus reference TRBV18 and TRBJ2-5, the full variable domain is NAGVMQNPRHLVRRRGQEARLRCSPMKGHSHVYWYRQLPEEGLKFMVYLQKENIIDESGMPKERFSAEFPKEGPSILRIQQVVRGDSAAYFCASSPNRDSTQYFGPGTRLLVL.

The chain's CDR3 is CASSFLGIAKNIQYF. DNA of the CDR3: TGTGCCAGCAGTTTTCTAGGGATAGCCAAAAACATTCAGTACTTC. The gene calls are TRBV28 and TRBJ2-4; no definite D call. Germline CDR1 reads MDHEN; CDR2 reads SYDVKM. Trimming removed 3 bases at V and 0 bases at J, with 9 bases between. This CDR3 spans 15 amino acids.

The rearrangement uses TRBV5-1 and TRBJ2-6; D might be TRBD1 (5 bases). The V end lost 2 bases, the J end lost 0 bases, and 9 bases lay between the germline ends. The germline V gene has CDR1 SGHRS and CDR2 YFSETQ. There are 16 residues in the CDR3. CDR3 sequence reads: CASSLQASSGANVLTF. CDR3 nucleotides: TGCGCCAGCAGCTTACAGGCCAGCTCTGGGGCCAACGTCCTGACTTTC.

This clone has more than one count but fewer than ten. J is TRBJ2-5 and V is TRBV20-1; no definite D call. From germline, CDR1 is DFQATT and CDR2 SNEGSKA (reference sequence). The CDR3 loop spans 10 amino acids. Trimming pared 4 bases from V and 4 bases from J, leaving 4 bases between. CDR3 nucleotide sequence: TGCAGTGCTAAGATAGAGACCCAGTACTTC. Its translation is CSAKIETQYF.

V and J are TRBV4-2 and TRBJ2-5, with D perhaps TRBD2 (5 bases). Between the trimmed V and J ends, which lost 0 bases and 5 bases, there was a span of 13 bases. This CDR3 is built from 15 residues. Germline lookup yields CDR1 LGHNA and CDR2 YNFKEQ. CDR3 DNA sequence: TGTGCCAGCAGCCAAGATCTCGGGGTTGGGGAGACCCAGTACTTC. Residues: CASSQDLGVGETQYF.